This is a list of T cell receptor beta chains from one sample in a study of blood T cell repertoires in COVID-19. Some clones are missing from TCRdb's copy, which holds only in-frame ones; the method was immunoSEQ multiplex PCR. The sample carries some 70,000 clones, 75% to 90% recorded once. Sequencing was done on a sample of peripheral blood. The receptor source for this set is a man aged 50 or older with acute or convalescent COVID-19. CDR3s include the opening cysteine and the closing phenylalanine or tryptophan. The D gene is left open where the match is weak. Clone size, where shown, is once, few, many, or a class for clones that have expanded.

clone size	D gene	V gene	J gene	CDR3 length	CDR3 DNA	CDR3 protein
.	TRBD1	TRBV3-1/TRBV3-2	TRBJ1-4	15	TGTGCCAGCAGCCAAGGTGGGACAGGGGATGAAAAACTGTTTTTT	CASSQGGTGDEKLFF
.	.	TRBV6-5	TRBJ1-2	14	TGTGCCAGCAGTTACTCAGGCGGGGTGGAAGGCTACACCTTC	CASSYSGGVEGYTF
.	.	TRBV7-6	TRBJ2-2	16	TGTGCCAGCAGCTTCGGGACTCCTAAGAACACCGGGGAGCTGTTTTTT	CASSFGTPKNTGELFF
.	TRBD2	TRBV5-1	TRBJ2-1	16	TGCGCCAGCAGCGAGGGGAAGCGGGAGTCTTATAATGAGCAGTTCTTC	CASSEGKRESYNEQFF
.	.	TRBV4-3	TRBJ2-1	15	TGCGCCAGCAGCCAAGAGGTCACGGCCTACAATGAGCAGTTCTTC	CASSQEVTAYNEQFF
.	TRBD1	TRBV6-2/TRBV6-3	TRBJ1-1	14	TGTGCCAGCAGTTTTTGGACAGGGGGCACTGAAGCTTTCTTT	CASSFWTGGTEAFF
.	TRBD1	TRBV27	TRBJ2-7	15	TGTGCCAGCTTACCCGGACAGGGGAGTTCCTACGAGCAGTACTTC	CASLPGQGSSYEQYF
.	.	TRBV5-6	TRBJ2-3	13	TGTGCCAGCAGCTCAGGGTTTACAGATACGCAGTATTTT	CASSSGFTDTQYF
once	.	TRBV2	TRBJ2-7	16	TGTGCCAGCAGAGAACCTGGGGCCAGGACAAAATACGAGCAGTACTTC	CASREPGARTKYEQYF
.	TRBD1	TRBV10-3	TRBJ1-2	13	TGTGCCATCAGTGGACAGGGGAACTATGGCTACACCTTC	CAISGQGNYGYTF
.	.	TRBV28	TRBJ1-5	18	TGTGCCAGCAGTCCACGAGCGACAGCGACATATAGCAATCAGCCCCAGCATTTT	CASSPRATATYSNQPQHF
.	TRBD2	TRBV11-3	TRBJ2-2	17	TGTGCCAGCAGCTTAGATGGGACTAGCGGGTCCTCCGGGGAGCTGTTTTTT	CASSLDGTSGSSGELFF
.	.	TRBV6-6	TRBJ1-2	16	TGTGCCAGCAGTCCAGGGGTCCCGGTACAGGACTATGGCTACACCTTC	CASSPGVPVQDYGYTF
.	.	TRBV4-3	TRBJ1-2	15	TGCGCCAGCAGCCGCGAGCGGGGGTTTGCTTTTGGCTACACCTTC	CASSRERGFAFGYTF
.	.	TRBV25-1	TRBJ1-1	11	TGTGCCAGCGGGGGGGTTGCTGAAGCTTTCTTT	CASGGVAEAFF
.	.	TRBV11-2	TRBJ2-3	14	TGTGCCAGCAGGGTACGCGGCCACACAGATACGCAGTATTTT	CASRVRGHTDTQYF
.	.	TRBV7-9	TRBJ2-2	14	TGTGCCAGCAGCACTAGCTCCAACACCGGGGAGCTGTTTTTT	CASSTSSNTGELFF
.	TRBD1	TRBV19	TRBJ1-2	16	TGTGCCAGTAGTATCTCGACAGGGGGCTCGTTCTATGGCTACACCTTC	CASSISTGGSFYGYTF
.	.	TRBV6-2/TRBV6-3	TRBJ1-1	14	TGTGCCAGCAGTTACCGGGGTTGGGACACTGAAGCTTTCTTT	CASSYRGWDTEAFF
.	TRBD1	TRBV4-3	TRBJ2-1	18	TGCGCCAGCAGCCATGTTCAAGCCTACAGGGGGGCCAACAATGAGCAGTTCTTC	CASSHVQAYRGANNEQFF
.	.	TRBV7-7	TRBJ1-3	14	TGTGCCAGCAGCCTAACGGGTACTGGAAACACCATATATTTT	CASSLTGTGNTIYF
few	.	TRBV11-2	TRBJ1-5	15	TGTGCCAGCAGCTCGGTTCAGGGCAGCAATCAGCCCCAGCATTTT	CASSSVQGSNQPQHF
.	.	TRBV5-1	TRBJ2-5	14	TGCGCCAGCAGCTCTGGCAGGGTCCAAGAGACCCAGTACTTC	CASSSGRVQETQYF
.	.	TRBV6-5	TRBJ1-2	13	TGTGCCAGCAGTCTGACAGGAAACTATGGCTACACCTTC	CASSLTGNYGYTF
.	TRBD1	TRBV6-5	TRBJ2-1	16	TGTGCCAGCAGCTACAGGGGGCGAGAGCGTAACAATGAGCAGTTCTTC	CASSYRGRERNNEQFF
.	.	TRBV7-9	TRBJ1-4	16	TGTGCCAGCAGCTCGATGAACTCCCGAACTAATGAAAAACTGTTTTTT	CASSSMNSRTNEKLFF
medium-sized	.	TRBV2	TRBJ1-5	14	TGTGCCAGCGGGCAGGGCTTTAGCAATCAGCCCCAGCATTTT	CASGQGFSNQPQHF
.	.	TRBV13	TRBJ2-2	16	TGTGCCAGCAGCCTCAACCGGGACTCTATAACCGGGGAGCTGTTTTTT	CASSLNRDSITGELFF